This T cell receptor (beta chain) emerged from a study of blood T cell repertoires in COVID-19. The table lists this clone with a count of one. Unmatched junction bases numbered 9, after V lost 5 bases and J lost 5 bases. CDR1 and CDR2 from the germline V gene are MDHEN and SYDVKM. The CDR3 has 16 amino acids. Method: immunoSEQ multiplex PCR; TCRdb's copy keeps in-frame clones and lacks some. Of fewer than 350,000 clones in the sample, about 90% were seen once. The sequencing input was peripheral blood. This clonotype originated in a woman aged 30 to 39 who had recovered from COVID-19. The chain couples TRBV28 to TRBJ2-3; the match to TRBD2 covers 11 bases. The CDR3, as DNA: TGTGCCAGCAGTCAAAGACTAGCGGGATGGGGAGATACGCAGTATTTT. It is translated as CASSQRLAGWGDTQYF.